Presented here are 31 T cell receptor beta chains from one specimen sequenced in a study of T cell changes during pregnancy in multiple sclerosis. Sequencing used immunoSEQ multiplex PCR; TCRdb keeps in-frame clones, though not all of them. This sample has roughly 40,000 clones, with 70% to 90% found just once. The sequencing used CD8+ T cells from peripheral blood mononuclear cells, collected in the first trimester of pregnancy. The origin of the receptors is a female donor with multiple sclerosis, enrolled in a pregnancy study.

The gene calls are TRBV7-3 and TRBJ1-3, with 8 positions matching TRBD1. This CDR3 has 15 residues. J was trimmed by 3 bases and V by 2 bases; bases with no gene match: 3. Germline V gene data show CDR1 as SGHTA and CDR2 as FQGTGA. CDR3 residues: CASSLSGGFGNTIYF. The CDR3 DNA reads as TGTGCCAGCAGCTTATCAGGGGGCTTTGGAAACACCATATATTTT. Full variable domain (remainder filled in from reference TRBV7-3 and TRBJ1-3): GAGVSQTPSNKVTEKGKYVELRCDPISGHTALYWYRQSLGQGPEFLIYFQGTGAADDSGLPNDRFFAVRPEGSVSTLKIQRTERGDSAVYLCASSLSGGFGNTIYFGEGSWLTVV.

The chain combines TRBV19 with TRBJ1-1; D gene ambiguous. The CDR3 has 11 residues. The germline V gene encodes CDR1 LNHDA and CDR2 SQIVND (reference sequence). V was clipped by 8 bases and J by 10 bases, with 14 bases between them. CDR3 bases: TGTGCCAGTTCGATAGAAGCTTTAGCTTTCTTT. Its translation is CASSIEALAFF.

The CDR3: CASSIGLAGDSPSNEQFF. CDR3 sequence (DNA): TGTGCCAGTAGTATCGGACTAGCGGGGGACAGCCCTTCAAATGAGCAGTTCTTC. J is TRBJ2-1 and V is TRBV19, with 13 nucleotides matching TRBD2. The CDR3 covers 18 residues. V trimming: 3 bases; J trimming: 7 bases; junction bases outside the gene matches: 12. The germline gives CDR1 LNHDA, CDR2 SQIVND (reference sequence).

The CDR3 bases are TGTGCCAGCAGCTTAATAACAGGGGCGAATTCACCCCTCCACTTT. This sequence encodes CASSLITGANSPLHF. V gene TRBV7-3 combines with J gene TRBJ1-6; TRBD1 matches 7 bases. CDR3 length: 15 amino acids. CDR1 is SGHTA, CDR2 FQGTGA, per germline. Losses at the gene ends were 1 base for V and 7 bases for J; bases not matched to a gene: 4. The whole variable domain, remainder taken from reference TRBV7-3 and TRBJ1-6, is GAGVSQTPSNKVTEKGKYVELRCDPISGHTALYWYRQSLGQGPEFLIYFQGTGAADDSGLPNDRFFAVRPEGSVSTLKIQRTERGDSAVYLCASSLITGANSPLHFGNGTRLTVT.

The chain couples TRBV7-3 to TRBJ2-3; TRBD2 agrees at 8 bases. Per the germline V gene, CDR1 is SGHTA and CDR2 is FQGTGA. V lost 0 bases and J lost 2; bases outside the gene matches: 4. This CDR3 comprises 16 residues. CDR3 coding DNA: TGTGCCAGCAGCTTAACTGGCGGGGGGACCACAGATACGCAGTATTTT. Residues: CASSLTGGGTTDTQYF.

The CDR3 DNA is TGCGCCAGCAGCCCGGATACGAGCGGGGACGAGCAGTACTTC. Protein: CASSPDTSGDEQYF. The rearrangement uses TRBV4-3 and TRBJ2-7, with 7 positions matching TRBD2. Per the germline V gene, CDR1 is LGHNA and CDR2 is YSLEER. V lost 4 bases, J lost 5 bases, and 8 bases stayed unmatched. The CDR3 totals 14 residues.

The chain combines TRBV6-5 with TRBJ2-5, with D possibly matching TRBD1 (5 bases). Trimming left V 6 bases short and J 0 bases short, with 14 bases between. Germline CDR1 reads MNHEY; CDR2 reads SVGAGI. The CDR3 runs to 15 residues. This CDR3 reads CASSYSQGYQETQYF. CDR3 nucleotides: TGTGCCAGCAGCTACAGTCAGGGCTACCAAGAGACCCAGTACTTC.

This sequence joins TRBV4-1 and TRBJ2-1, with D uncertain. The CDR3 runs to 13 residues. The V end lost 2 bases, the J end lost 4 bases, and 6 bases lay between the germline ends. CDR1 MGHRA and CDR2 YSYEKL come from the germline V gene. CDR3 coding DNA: TGCGCCAGCAGCCAACCTAATTACAATGAGCAGTTCTTC. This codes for CASSQPNYNEQFF.

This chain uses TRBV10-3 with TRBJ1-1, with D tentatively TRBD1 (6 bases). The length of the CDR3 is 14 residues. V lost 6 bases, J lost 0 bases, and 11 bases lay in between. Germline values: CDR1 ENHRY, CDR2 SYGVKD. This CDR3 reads CAISLDSMNTEAFF. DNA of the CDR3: TGTGCCATCAGCTTGGACAGCATGAACACTGAAGCTTTCTTT.

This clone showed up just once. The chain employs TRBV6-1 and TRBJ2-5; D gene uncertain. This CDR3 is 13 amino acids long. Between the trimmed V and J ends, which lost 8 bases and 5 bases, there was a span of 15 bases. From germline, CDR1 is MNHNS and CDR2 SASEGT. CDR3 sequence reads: CASRLPGWETQYF. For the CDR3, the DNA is TGTGCCAGCCGTCTTCCAGGTTGGGAGACCCAGTACTTC.

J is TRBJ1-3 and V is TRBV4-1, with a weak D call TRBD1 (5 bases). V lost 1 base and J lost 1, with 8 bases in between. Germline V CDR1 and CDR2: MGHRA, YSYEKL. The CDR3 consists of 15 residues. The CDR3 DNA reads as TGCGCCAGCAGCCAAGTTTCAGGGTCTGGAAACACCATATATTTT. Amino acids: CASSQVSGSGNTIYF.

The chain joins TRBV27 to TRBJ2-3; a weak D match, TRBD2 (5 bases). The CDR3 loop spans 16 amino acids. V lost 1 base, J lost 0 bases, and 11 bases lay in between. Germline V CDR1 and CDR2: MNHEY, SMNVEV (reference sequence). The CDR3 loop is CASSLFAGDSTDTQYF. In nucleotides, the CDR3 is TGTGCCAGCAGTTTATTTGCGGGCGATAGCACAGATACGCAGTATTTT.

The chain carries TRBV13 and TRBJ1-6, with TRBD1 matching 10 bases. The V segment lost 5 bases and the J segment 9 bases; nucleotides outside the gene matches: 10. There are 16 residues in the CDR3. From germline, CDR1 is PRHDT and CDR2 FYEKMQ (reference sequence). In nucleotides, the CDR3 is TGTGCCAGCAGCGTCGGGGGACAGGGGCTTCCTTCACCCCTCCACTTT. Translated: CASSVGGQGLPSPLHF. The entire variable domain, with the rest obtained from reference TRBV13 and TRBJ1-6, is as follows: AAGVIQSPRHLIKEKRETATLKCYPIPRHDTVYWYQQGPGQDPQFLISFYEKMQSDKGSIPDRFSAQQFSDYHSELNMSSLELGDSALYFCASSVGGQGLPSPLHFGNGTRLTVT.

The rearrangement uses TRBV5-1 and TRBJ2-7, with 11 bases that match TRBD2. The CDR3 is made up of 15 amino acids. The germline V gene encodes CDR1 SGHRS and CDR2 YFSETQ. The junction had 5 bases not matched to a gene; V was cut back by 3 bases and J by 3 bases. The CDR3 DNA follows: TGCGCCAGCAGCTCCTCCGGGACTAGCGGCTACGAGCAGTACTTC. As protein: CASSSSGTSGYEQYF.

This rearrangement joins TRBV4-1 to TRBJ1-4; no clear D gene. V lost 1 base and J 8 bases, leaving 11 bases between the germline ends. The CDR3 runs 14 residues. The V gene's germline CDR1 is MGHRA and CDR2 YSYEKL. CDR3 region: CASSQGSFGEKLFF. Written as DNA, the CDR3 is TGCGCCAGCAGCCAAGGATCTTTTGGCGAAAAACTGTTTTTT.

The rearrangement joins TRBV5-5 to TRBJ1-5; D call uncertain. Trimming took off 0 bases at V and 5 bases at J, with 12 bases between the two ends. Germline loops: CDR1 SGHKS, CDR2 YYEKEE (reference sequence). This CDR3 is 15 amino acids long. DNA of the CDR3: TGTGCCAGCAGCTTGGGTAGGGAGCTGCATCAGCCCCAGCATTTT. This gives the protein CASSLGRELHQPQHF.

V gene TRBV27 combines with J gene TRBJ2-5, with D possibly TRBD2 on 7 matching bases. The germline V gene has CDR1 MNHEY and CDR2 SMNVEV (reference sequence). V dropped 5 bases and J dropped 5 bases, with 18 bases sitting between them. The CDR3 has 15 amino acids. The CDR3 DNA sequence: TGTGCCAGCAGTCGGGAGTGGGGGGGCTTGGAGACCCAGTACTTC. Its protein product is CASSREWGGLETQYF.

DNA for the CDR3: TGCGCCAGCAGCTTGGGGGACAGGGCCTACGAGCAGTACTTC. Translating gives CASSLGDRAYEQYF. This chain connects TRBV5-1 to TRBJ2-7; 9 bases agree with TRBD1. This CDR3 is built from 14 residues. Germline lookup yields CDR1 SGHRS and CDR2 YFSETQ. The J segment lost 2 bases and the V segment lost 0 bases, leaving 0 bases of the junction unmatched.

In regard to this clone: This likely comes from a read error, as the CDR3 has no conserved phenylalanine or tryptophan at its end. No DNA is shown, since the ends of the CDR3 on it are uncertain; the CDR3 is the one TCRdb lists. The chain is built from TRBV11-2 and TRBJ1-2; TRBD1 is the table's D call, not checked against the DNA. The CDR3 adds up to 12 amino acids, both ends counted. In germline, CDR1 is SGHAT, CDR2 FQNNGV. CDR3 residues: CASSSGRDRVWV.

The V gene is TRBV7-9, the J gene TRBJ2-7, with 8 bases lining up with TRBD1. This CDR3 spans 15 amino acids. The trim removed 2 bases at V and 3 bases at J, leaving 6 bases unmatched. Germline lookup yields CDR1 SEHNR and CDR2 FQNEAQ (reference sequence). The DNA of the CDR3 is TGTGCCAGCAGCTTACCCGGGACAGGAGTCTACGAGCAGTACTTC. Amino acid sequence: CASSLPGTGVYEQYF.

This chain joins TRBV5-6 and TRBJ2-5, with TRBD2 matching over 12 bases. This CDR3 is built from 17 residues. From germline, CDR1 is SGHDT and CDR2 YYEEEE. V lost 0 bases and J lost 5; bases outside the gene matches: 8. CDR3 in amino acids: CASSLEPSGGAAETQYF. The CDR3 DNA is TGTGCCAGCAGCTTGGAACCTAGCGGGGGGGCCGCGGAGACCCAGTACTTC.

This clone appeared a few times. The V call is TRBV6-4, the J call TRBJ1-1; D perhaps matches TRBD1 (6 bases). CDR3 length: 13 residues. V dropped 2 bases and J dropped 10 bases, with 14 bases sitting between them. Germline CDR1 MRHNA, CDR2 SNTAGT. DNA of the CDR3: TGTGCCAGCAGTGACCGAATACAGGGAATAGCTTTCTTT. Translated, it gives CASSDRIQGIAFF.

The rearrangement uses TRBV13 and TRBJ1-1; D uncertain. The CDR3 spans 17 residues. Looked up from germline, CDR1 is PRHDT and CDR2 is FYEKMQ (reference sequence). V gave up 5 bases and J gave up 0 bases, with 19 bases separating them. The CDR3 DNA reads TGTGCCAGCAGCCACCGGGTCGGAAAACCTATGAACACTGAAGCTTTCTTT. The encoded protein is CASSHRVGKPMNTEAFF.

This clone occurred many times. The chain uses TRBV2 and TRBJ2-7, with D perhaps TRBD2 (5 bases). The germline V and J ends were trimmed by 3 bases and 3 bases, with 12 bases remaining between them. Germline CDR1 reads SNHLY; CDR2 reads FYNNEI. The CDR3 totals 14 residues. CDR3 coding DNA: TGTGCCAGCAGTGAGGACTCTGGTAACTACGAGCAGTACTTC. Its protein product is CASSEDSGNYEQYF.

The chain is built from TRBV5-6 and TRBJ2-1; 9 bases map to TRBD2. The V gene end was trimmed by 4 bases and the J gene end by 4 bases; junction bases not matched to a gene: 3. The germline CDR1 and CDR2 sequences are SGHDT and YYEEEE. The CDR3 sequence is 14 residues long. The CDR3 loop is CASSRTSDYNEQFF. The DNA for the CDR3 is TGTGCCAGCAGCCGGACTAGCGATTACAATGAGCAGTTCTTC.

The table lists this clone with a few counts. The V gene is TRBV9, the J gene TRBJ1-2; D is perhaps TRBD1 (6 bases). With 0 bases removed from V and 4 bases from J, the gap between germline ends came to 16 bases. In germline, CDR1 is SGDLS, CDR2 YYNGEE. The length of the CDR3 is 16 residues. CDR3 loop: CASSVGETGAFYGYTF. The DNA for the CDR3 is TGTGCCAGCAGCGTAGGGGAGACAGGAGCCTTCTATGGCTACACCTTC.

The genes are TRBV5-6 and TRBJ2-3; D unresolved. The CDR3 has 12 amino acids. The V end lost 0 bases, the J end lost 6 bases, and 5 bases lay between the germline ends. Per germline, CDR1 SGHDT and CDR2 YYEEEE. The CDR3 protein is CASSLGRDTQYF. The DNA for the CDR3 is TGTGCCAGCAGCTTGGGGCGGGATACGCAGTATTTT.

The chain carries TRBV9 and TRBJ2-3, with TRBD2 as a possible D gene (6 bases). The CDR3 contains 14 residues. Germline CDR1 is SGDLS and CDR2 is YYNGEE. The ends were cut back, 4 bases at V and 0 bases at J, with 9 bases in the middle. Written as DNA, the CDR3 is TGTGCCAGCAGCCCCCGGGGGAGCACAGATACGCAGTATTTT. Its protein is CASSPRGSTDTQYF.

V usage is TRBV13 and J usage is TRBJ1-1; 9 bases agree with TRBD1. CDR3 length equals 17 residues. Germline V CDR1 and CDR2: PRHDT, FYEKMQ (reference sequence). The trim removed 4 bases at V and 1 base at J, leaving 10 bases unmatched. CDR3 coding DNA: TGTGCCAGCAGCTCAGAGAGGACAGGGGCACAGAACACTGAAGCTTTCTTT. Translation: CASSSERTGAQNTEAFF.

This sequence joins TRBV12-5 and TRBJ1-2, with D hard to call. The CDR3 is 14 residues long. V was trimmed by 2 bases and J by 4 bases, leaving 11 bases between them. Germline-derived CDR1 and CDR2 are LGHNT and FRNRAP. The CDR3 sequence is CASGLTNAAYGYTF. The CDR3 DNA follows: TGTGCTAGTGGTTTGACCAACGCGGCCTATGGCTACACCTTC.

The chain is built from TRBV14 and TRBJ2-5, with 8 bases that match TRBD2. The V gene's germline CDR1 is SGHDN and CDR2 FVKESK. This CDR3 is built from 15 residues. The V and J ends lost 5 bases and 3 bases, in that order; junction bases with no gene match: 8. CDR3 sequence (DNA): TGTGCCAGCAGCGAGGGTCGGGGGGGCGAAGAGACCCAGTACTTC. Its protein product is CASSEGRGGEETQYF.